This T cell receptor (beta chain) comes out of a study of a mutant IDH1 vaccine in newly diagnosed glioma. Study summary: Either 4-6 weeks after radiotherapy alone or alongside temozolomide, vaccination was begun. Most patients had radiochemotherapy with temozolomide before enrollment; others had one alone.

TCRdb's table, derived via immunoSEQ multiplex PCR, lists solely in-frame clones and lacks some. This sample has about 56,000 clones, with around 86% found just once. The sample's time point: week 47, end of study. One vaccine dose held 300 ug of mutant IDH1 20-mer peptide and came with topical imiquimod. Regarding this clone: Its matching antigen is unknown.

Germline CDR1 and CDR2: SGHTA and FQGNSA. The length of the CDR3 is 11 residues. The V and J ends lost 5 bases and 7 bases respectively, with 8 bases between them. This specimen consisted of PBMCs, obtained from a glioma patient whose treatment included an IDH1 peptide vaccine. V is TRBV7-2 and J is TRBJ1-2; the D gene is possibly TRBD1 (5 bases). The TCR comes from a woman aged 45-60 years with glioma. The CDR3 sequence: CASSEGPGYTF. The CDR3 DNA is TGTGCCAGCAGCGAGGGGCCTGGCTACACCTTC.